The text below deals with one T cell receptor beta chain. Its antigen is not known. Trimming removed 2 bases from V and 4 bases from J, with 14 bases in between. CDR3 size: 15 residues. In germline, CDR1 is WSHSY, CDR2 SAAADI. Method: immunoSEQ multiplex PCR; TCRdb's copy keeps in-frame clones and lacks some. Altogether roughly 590,000 clones are present, roughly 96% being singletons, with the ten largest covering 0.09% to 0.13%. CD45RO-negative cells were positively selected for CCR7, leaving out terminally differentiated effector memory CD45RA+ cells. The sample is drawn from a study of shared clonotypes between healthy human individuals. Study-level results: Shared across a few donors were around 5% of the naive CD4 clonotypes.

The rearrangement links TRBV10-2 to TRBJ1-1; TRBD1 might be the D (5 bases). The TCR sequence derives from a woman aged 25 to 45 in good health. Sequences were obtained from naive CD8+ T cells sorted from blood. CDR3 in amino acids: CASSEGHLESTEAFF. DNA of the CDR3: TGCGCCAGCAGTGAGGGACACCTGGAGAGCACTGAAGCTTTCTTT.